This record covers a single TCR beta chain. This sample was taken from a study of blood T cell repertoires in COVID-19. The CDR3 extends over 14 amino acids. The ends lost 6 bases at V and 5 bases at J; junction bases unmatched: 3. Germline lookup yields CDR1 MNHNY and CDR2 SVGAGI (reference sequence). Profiling relied on immunoSEQ multiplex PCR, and the TCRdb table lists in-frame clones only, not all of them. The sample has 350,000 to 550,000 clones; around 90% are singletons. Participants spanned ages roughly 18 to 90 years and resided in 20 to 25 US areas. V usage is TRBV6-6 and J usage is TRBJ2-5; 13 positions agree with TRBD2. Sequenced input: PBMCs or T cells enriched from blood (not recorded which). The clonotype was recovered from a woman aged 18-35 years with acute COVID-19. The CDR3 is CASRGTSGVETQYF. The DNA of the CDR3 is TGTGCCAGCAGAGGGACTAGCGGGGTGGAGACCCAGTACTTC.